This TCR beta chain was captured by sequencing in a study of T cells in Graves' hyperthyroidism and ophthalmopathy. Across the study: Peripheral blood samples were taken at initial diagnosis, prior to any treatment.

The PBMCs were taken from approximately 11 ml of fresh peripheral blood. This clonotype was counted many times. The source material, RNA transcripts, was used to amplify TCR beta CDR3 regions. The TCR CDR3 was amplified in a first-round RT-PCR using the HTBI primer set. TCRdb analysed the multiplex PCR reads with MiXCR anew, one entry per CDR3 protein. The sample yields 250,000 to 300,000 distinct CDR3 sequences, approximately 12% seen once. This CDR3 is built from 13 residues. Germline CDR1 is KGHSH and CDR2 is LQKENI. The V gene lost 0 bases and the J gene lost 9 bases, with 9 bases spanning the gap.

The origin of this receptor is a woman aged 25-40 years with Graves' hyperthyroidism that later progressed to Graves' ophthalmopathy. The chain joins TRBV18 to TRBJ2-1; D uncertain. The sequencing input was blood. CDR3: CASSPPTSIEQFF. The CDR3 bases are TGTGCCAGCTCACCACCGACGAGTATTGAGCAGTTCTTC.